What follows are 15 T cell receptor beta chains derived from one specimen sequenced in a study of cytomegalovirus exposure and HLA in healthy donors. Amplification used 60 Vbeta primers and 13 Jbeta primers. Assay used: immunoSEQ multiplex PCR; TCRdb lists only in-frame clones, some missing. The table for this sample gives about 48,000 clones. The sequenced sample was PBMCs. The source is a woman in her thirties or forties in good health and CMV-seronegative.

CDR3 coding DNA: TGCGCCAGCAGCAGCTCGGGGGAGGCCTACGAGCAGTACTTC. Amino acid sequence: CASSSSGEAYEQYF. This chain connects TRBV5-1 to TRBJ2-7; TRBD2 might be the D (6 bases). Deletions cut 4 bases from V and 2 bases from J, with 13 bases between. Germline-derived CDR1 and CDR2 are SGHRS and YFSETQ. The CDR3 consists of 14 residues.

DNA for the CDR3: TGTGCCAGCAGTCAGGGACTAGCGGGACAAGAGACCCAGTACTTC. Translation: CASSQGLAGQETQYF. This chain joins TRBV6-5 and TRBJ2-5; 13 nucleotides align to TRBD2. The junction had 2 bases not matched to a gene; V was cut back by 5 bases and J by 2 bases. Per germline, CDR1 MNHEY and CDR2 SVGAGI. The CDR3 contains 15 residues.

The V gene is TRBV19, the J gene TRBJ2-7; TRBD1 aligns across 8 bases. The CDR3 has 14 amino acids. CDR1 is LNHDA and CDR2 is SQIVND in the germline V gene (reference sequence). Losses at the gene ends were 6 bases for V and 2 bases for J; bases not matched to a gene: 6. CDR3 bases: TGTGCCAGTAGCGAGACAGGGGCGACCTACGAGCAGTACTTC. Amino acids: CASSETGATYEQYF.

This sequence joins TRBV25-1 and TRBJ2-7; 13 bases map to TRBD2. V gave up 6 bases and J gave up 2 bases; unmatched junction bases: 7. The germline V gene has CDR1 MGHDK and CDR2 SYGVNS. The CDR3 is made up of 16 amino acids. CDR3 nucleotide sequence: TGTGCCAGCAGCGCCTTACTAGCGGGAGGGACCTACGAGCAGTACTTC. As protein: CASSALLAGGTYEQYF.

This chain joins TRBV6-5 and TRBJ2-7; 9 positions match TRBD1. After removal of 2 bases from V and 5 bases from J, the junction contained 10 bases not matched to a gene. Looked up from germline, CDR1 is MNHEY and CDR2 is SVGAGI. CDR3 length equals 16 residues. The CDR3 loop reads CASSYGPPGQGNEQYF. CDR3 coding DNA: TGTGCCAGCAGTTACGGCCCCCCCGGACAGGGGAACGAGCAGTACTTC.

J is TRBJ2-7 and V is TRBV14, with a tentative D call TRBD2 (5 bases). Germline CDR1 SGHDN, CDR2 FVKESK. V lost 4 bases and J lost 0, with 13 bases in between. The CDR3 is made up of 15 amino acids. CDR3 bases: TGTGCCAGCAGCCGTAGGACCGACTACTCCTACGAGCAGTACTTC. This encodes CASSRRTDYSYEQYF. Complete variable domain (other parts from reference TRBV14 and TRBJ2-7): EAGVTQFPSHSVIEKGQTVTLRCDPISGHDNLYWYRRVMGKEIKFLLHFVKESKQDESGMPNNRFLAERTGGTYSTLKVQPAELEDSGVYFCASSRRTDYSYEQYFGPGTRLTVT.

V is TRBV18 and J is TRBJ2-1, with 9 nucleotides matching TRBD2. CDR1 KGHSH and CDR2 LQKENI come from the germline V gene. The junction had 9 bases not matched to a gene; V was cut back by 3 bases and J by 9 bases. This CDR3 has 15 residues. The CDR3 protein is CASSPPRTSVGEQFF. CDR3 nucleotides: TGTGCCAGCTCACCCCCGCGGACTAGCGTCGGTGAGCAGTTCTTC.

The chain couples TRBV4-1 to TRBJ1-5, with 9 positions matching TRBD1. The CDR3 has 15 residues. CDR1 is MGHRA and CDR2 is YSYEKL in the germline V gene. V was clipped by 1 base and J by 6 bases; unmatched bases: 4. The CDR3 DNA reads as TGCGCCAGCAGCCAAGGGGACAGGGAGGTTCAGCCCCAGCATTTT. This gives the protein CASSQGDREVQPQHF.

With regard to this clone: An end of the junction does not agree with germline; a read error may underlie this. V gene TRBV7-9 combines with J gene TRBJ2-7; no reliable D call. The CDR3 runs 14 residues. Germline values: CDR1 SEHNR, CDR2 FQNEAQ (reference sequence). CDR3: CASSLGSSSNEQYF. Written as DNA, the CDR3 is TGTGCCAGCAGCTTAGGGTCGAGCTCCAACGAGCAGTACTTC.

The rearrangement links TRBV11-2 to TRBJ2-7, with 7 nucleotides matching TRBD2. Germline CDR1 is SGHAT and CDR2 is FQNNGV. Germline trimming cut 1 base from V and 3 bases from J; bases unmatched to any gene: 6. The length of the CDR3 is 15 residues. In nucleotides, the CDR3 is TGTGCCAGCAGCTTAGCGCCGGGACTACTCTACGAGCAGTACTTC. Translating gives CASSLAPGLLYEQYF.

The chain combines TRBV6-1 with TRBJ2-3, with TRBD1 matching 7 bases. The CDR3 runs 15 residues. Germline V CDR1 and CDR2: MNHNS, SASEGT. J gave up 0 bases and V 8 bases, and 8 bases lay outside the gene matches. In DNA form, the CDR3 reads TGTGCCAGCCGTAACAGGGGCCTTAGCACAGATACGCAGTATTTT. This encodes CASRNRGLSTDTQYF.

The chain couples TRBV7-3 to TRBJ2-2; tentatively, D is TRBD1 (6 bases). The CDR3 length is 15 residues. The V end was cut by 5 bases, the J end by 4 bases, with 14 bases between. Germline V gene data show CDR1 as SGHTA and CDR2 as FQGTGA. CDR3 nucleotide sequence: TGTGCCAGCAGCCAGGCAGGGGCGAGCACCGGGGAGCTGTTTTTT. The encoded protein is CASSQAGASTGELFF.

This sequence joins TRBV6-6 and TRBJ2-5; 11 bases are a match to TRBD2. This CDR3 has 16 amino acids. The V gene end was trimmed by 6 bases and the J gene end by 4 bases; junction bases not matched to a gene: 10. In germline, CDR1 is MNHNY, CDR2 SVGAGI (reference sequence). The CDR3 loop is CASSKGTSGDGETQYF. The CDR3 region has the DNA TGTGCCAGCAGCAAAGGGACTAGCGGAGATGGAGAGACCCAGTACTTC.

The chain has TRBV9 and TRBJ1-2; tentatively, D is TRBD1 (5 bases). The V and J ends lost 9 bases and 8 bases respectively, with 17 bases between them. The CDR3 runs to 12 residues. CDR1 and CDR2 from the germline V gene are SGDLS and YYNGEE. For the CDR3, the DNA is TGTGCCATAAGGAGGGGATGGAGGGGCTACACCTTC. Amino acid sequence: CAIRRGWRGYTF. The entire variable domain, with the rest obtained from reference TRBV9 and TRBJ1-2, is as follows: DSGVTQTPKHLITATGQRVTLRCSPRSGDLSVYWYQQSLDQGLQFLIQYYNGEERAKGNILERFSAQQFPDLHSELNLSSLELGDSALYFCAIRRGWRGYTFGSGTRLTVV.

J is TRBJ2-7 and V is TRBV27, with a possible D match to TRBD2 (6 bases). The CDR3 is 13 residues long. Per germline, CDR1 MNHEY and CDR2 SMNVEV (reference sequence). The V gene lost 6 bases and the J gene lost 6 bases, with 15 bases spanning the gap. CDR3 protein: CASSFFAGSEQYF. The CDR3 nucleotides read TGTGCCAGCAGCTTCTTCGCGGGATCCGAGCAGTACTTC.